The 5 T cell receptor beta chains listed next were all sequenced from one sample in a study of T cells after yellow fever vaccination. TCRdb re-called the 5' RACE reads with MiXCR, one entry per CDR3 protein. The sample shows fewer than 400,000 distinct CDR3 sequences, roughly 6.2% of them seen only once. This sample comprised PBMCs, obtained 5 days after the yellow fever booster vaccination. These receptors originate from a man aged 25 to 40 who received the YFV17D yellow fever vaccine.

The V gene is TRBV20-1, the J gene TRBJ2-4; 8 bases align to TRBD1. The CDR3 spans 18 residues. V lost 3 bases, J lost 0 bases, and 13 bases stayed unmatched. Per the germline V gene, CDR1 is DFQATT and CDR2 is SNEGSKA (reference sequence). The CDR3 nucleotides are TGCAGTGCTAGCAGTGGGGACAGGCTACCACTAGCCAAAAACATTCAGTACTTC. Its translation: CSASSGDRLPLAKNIQYF.

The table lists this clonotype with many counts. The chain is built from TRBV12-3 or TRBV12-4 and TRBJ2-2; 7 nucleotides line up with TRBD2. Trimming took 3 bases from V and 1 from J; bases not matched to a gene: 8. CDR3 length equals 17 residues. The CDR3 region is CASSFGGSVWNTGELFF. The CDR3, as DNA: TGTGCCAGCAGTTTCGGCGGGAGTGTTTGGAACACCGGGGAGCTGTTTTTT.

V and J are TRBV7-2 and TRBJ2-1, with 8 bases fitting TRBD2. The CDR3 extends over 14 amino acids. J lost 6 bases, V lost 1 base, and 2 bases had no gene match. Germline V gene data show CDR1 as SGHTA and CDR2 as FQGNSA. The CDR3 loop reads CASSLGAGVNEQFF. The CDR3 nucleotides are TGTGCCAGCAGCTTAGGAGCGGGAGTCAATGAGCAGTTCTTC.

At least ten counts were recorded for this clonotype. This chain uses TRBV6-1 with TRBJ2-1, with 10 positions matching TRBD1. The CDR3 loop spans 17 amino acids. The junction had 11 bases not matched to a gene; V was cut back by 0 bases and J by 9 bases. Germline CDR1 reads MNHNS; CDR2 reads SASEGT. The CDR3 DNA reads TGTGCCAGCAGTGAAGCCTACTACGGGACAGGGGCGATTGAGCAGTTCTTC. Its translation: CASSEAYYGTGAIEQFF.

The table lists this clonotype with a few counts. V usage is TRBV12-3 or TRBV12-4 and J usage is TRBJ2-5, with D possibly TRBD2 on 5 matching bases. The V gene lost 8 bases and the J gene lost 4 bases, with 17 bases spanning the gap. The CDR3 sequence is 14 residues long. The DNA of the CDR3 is TGTGCCAGCTCAAGAAGCCCGGGAAGAGAGACCCAGTACTTC. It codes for CASSRSPGRETQYF.